Below, one T cell receptor beta chain is given with its context. As yet, its antigen is unknown. This sample is drawn from a study of OX40 agonist ivuxolimab in advanced cancers. Whole-study findings and limits: Normalized expansion of T-cell clones was also low for some nonresponders.

TCRdb's copy holds only in-frame clones and misses some; the assay was immunoSEQ multiplex PCR. This sample has about 78,000 clones; around 94% occur once, and the top ten carry under 3.5%. V shed 1 base and J shed 4 bases, with 10 bases lying between them. The CDR3 has 14 amino acids. CDR1 SGHNT and CDR2 YENEEA come from the germline V gene. The V gene is TRBV11-3, the J gene TRBJ1-1; tentative D call: TRBD1 (5 bases). The source of this sequence is an adult with an advanced solid tumor such as melanoma, head and neck, liver or kidney cancer. The sequences come from CD4+ or CD8+ T cells sorted from blood, collected in a trial of the OX40 agonist ivuxolimab. CDR3 nucleotides: TGTGCCAGCAGCTTAGGAGGGACGGTCACTGAAGCTTTCTTT. As protein: CASSLGGTVTEAFF.